A single sample is the source of the 23 T cell receptor beta chains below, sequenced in a study of CD8+ T cells in alopecia areata. cDNA prepared by RNA extraction and subsequent reverse transcription served as the template for sequencing. Sequencing used immunoSEQ multiplex PCR; TCRdb keeps in-frame clones, though not all of them. Here the sample spans some 160,000 clones, roughly 60% being singletons. Sequenced material: CD8+ T cells sorted from blood. These receptors all come from a human donor in good health.

V gene TRBV27 combines with J gene TRBJ2-5; 13 nucleotides match TRBD2. Trimming cost V 2 bases and J 4 bases; bases outside gene matches: 1. The germline gives CDR1 MNHEY, CDR2 SMNVEV (reference sequence). The CDR3 has 15 amino acids. The CDR3 region is CASSLGTSGIETQYF. In nucleotides, the CDR3 is TGTGCCAGCAGTTTAGGGACTAGCGGGATAGAGACCCAGTACTTC.

This clone turned up a few times. This chain links TRBV11-2 with TRBJ2-3; D not resolved. The CDR3 has 15 amino acids. The V and J ends lost 5 bases and 2 bases respectively, with 14 bases between them. Germline V gene sequence: CDR1 SGHAT, CDR2 FQNNGV. CDR3 sequence: CASSQWTALTDTQYF. The CDR3 DNA reads as TGTGCCAGCAGCCAATGGACCGCACTCACAGATACGCAGTATTTT.

The rearrangement joins TRBV27 to TRBJ2-4; 7 nucleotides agree with TRBD2. This CDR3 spans 17 amino acids. The V gene's germline CDR1 is MNHEY and CDR2 SMNVEV (reference sequence). The ends lost 4 bases at V and 7 bases at J; junction bases unmatched: 16. The CDR3 sequence is CASSSLTGWEGRNIQYF. The CDR3 nucleotides are TGTGCCAGCAGTTCACTAACGGGGTGGGAGGGCCGGAACATTCAGTACTTC.

The chain recombines TRBV7-8 with TRBJ2-3; the match to TRBD1 covers 8 bases. The CDR3 runs 15 residues. The V segment lost 4 bases and the J segment 3 bases; nucleotides outside the gene matches: 6. Germline loops: CDR1 SGHVS, CDR2 FQNEAQ. CDR3 loop: CASSSGTGGTDTQYF. For the CDR3, the DNA is TGTGCCAGCAGCTCCGGGACAGGAGGAACAGATACGCAGTATTTT. Variable domain in full (rest from reference TRBV7-8 and TRBJ2-3): GAGVSQSPRYKVAKRGQDVALRCDPISGHVSLFWYQQALGQGPEFLTYFQNEAQLDKSGLPSDRFFAERPEGSVSTLKIQRTQQEDSAVYLCASSSGTGGTDTQYFGPGTRLTVL.

The chain is built from TRBV15 and TRBJ2-7; 8 bases are shared with TRBD2. V gave up 6 bases and J gave up 2 bases; unmatched junction bases: 3. Germline V gene data show CDR1 as LNHNV and CDR2 as YYDKDF (reference sequence). The CDR3 has 13 amino acids. The CDR3 sequence is CATREAGAYEQYF. CDR3 coding DNA: TGTGCCACCAGAGAAGCGGGAGCCTACGAGCAGTACTTC.

Only one count was recorded for this clone. This chain joins TRBV27 and TRBJ2-1, with 9 bases fitting TRBD2. CDR3 length: 16 residues. CDR1 is MNHEY and CDR2 is SMNVEV in the germline V gene (reference sequence). Trimming cost V 4 bases and J 5 bases; bases outside gene matches: 9. The CDR3 nucleotides read TGTGCCAGCAGTTCCCCCTCCGCGGGAGGGAACAATGAGCAGTTCTTC. Residues: CASSSPSAGGNNEQFF.

As DNA, the CDR3 is TGTGCCAGCAGGCCGACAGGGGTAGGAGCCGGGGAGCTGTTTTTT. Translated: CASRPTGVGAGELFF. The chain joins TRBV2 to TRBJ2-2, with 8 bases that match TRBD1. The ends lost 6 bases at V and 6 bases at J; junction bases unmatched: 9. This CDR3 spans 15 amino acids. From germline, CDR1 is SNHLY and CDR2 FYNNEI.

The J gene is TRBJ1-5, the V gene TRBV19; D is ambiguous. This CDR3 is built from 13 residues. From germline, CDR1 is LNHDA and CDR2 SQIVND (reference sequence). Trimming shortened V by 7 bases and J by 4 bases, and 11 bases separated the two germline ends. CDR3 DNA: TGTGCCAGTACATGGGGTTGGAATCAGCCCCAGCATTTT. Its translation: CASTWGWNQPQHF.

This clone was picked up a small number of times. The CDR3 protein is CASSLTGNYEQYF. The CDR3 DNA sequence: TGTGCCAGCAGCTTGACAGGGAACTACGAGCAGTACTTC. This chain connects TRBV7-9 to TRBJ2-7; 7 nucleotides agree with TRBD1. The CDR3 covers 13 residues. V gave up 3 bases and J gave up 3 bases; unmatched junction bases: 2. Looked up from germline, CDR1 is SEHNR and CDR2 is FQNEAQ (reference sequence).

This sequence joins TRBV5-6 and TRBJ1-2; D call uncertain. From germline, CDR1 is SGHDT and CDR2 YYEEEE. The CDR3 spans 12 residues. Trimming shortened V by 0 bases and J by 6 bases, and 6 bases separated the two germline ends. The DNA of the CDR3 is TGTGCCAGCAGCTTGGTGGGTAATGGCTACACCTTC. Translation: CASSLVGNGYTF.

The chain carries TRBV2 and TRBJ2-2; TRBD2 agrees at 9 bases. V was pared by 7 bases and J by 4 bases, with 13 bases of the junction left unmatched. This CDR3 contains 17 residues. Germline V lookup: CDR1 SNHLY, CDR2 FYNNEI. The CDR3 nucleotides are TGTGCCAGCACCCGGTCAGTAGCGGGAGCGGGCACCGGGGAGCTGTTTTTT. Its translation is CASTRSVAGAGTGELFF.

This clone was observed a few times. This rearrangement joins TRBV6-4 to TRBJ2-1; 7 nucleotides align to TRBD1. Per germline, CDR1 MRHNA and CDR2 SNTAGT. The CDR3 contains 13 residues. The V and J ends lost 5 bases and 6 bases, in that order; junction bases with no gene match: 4. The CDR3 coding sequence is TGTGCCAGCAGTCCAACAGGGGTCAATGAGCAGTTCTTC. Translating gives CASSPTGVNEQFF.

This clone has just one count. This chain uses TRBV29-1 with TRBJ1-1, with D possibly TRBD1 on 6 matching bases. Trimming cost V 0 bases and J 3 bases, with 14 bases left between them. Germline assignment: CDR1 SQVTM and CDR2 ANQGSEA. This CDR3 contains 15 residues. CDR3 residues: CSVEDRLRGDTEAFF. The CDR3 nucleotides are TGCAGCGTTGAAGATCGATTGAGGGGGGACACTGAAGCTTTCTTT.

The rearrangement joins TRBV29-1 to TRBJ2-7, with unresolved D. Germline CDR1 reads SQVTM; CDR2 reads ANQGSEA. The length of the CDR3 is 12 residues. The V gene lost 5 bases and the J gene lost 0 bases, with 8 bases spanning the gap. CDR3 amino acids: CSVSVASYEQYF. The CDR3 DNA reads as TGCAGCGTTTCTGTGGCCTCCTACGAGCAGTACTTC.

CDR3 DNA: TGTGCCACCAGCAGAGCGAGACAGGCGCACGAGCAGTACTTC. Translated, it gives CATSRARQAHEQYF. The V and J genes are TRBV15 and TRBJ2-7, with D possibly TRBD1 on 6 matching bases. Germline assignment: CDR1 LNHNV and CDR2 YYDKDF (reference sequence). The CDR3 runs to 14 residues. Trimming took 1 base from V and 5 from J, leaving 12 bases between them.

This chain uses TRBV2 with TRBJ2-7, with D uncertain. Germline CDR1 is SNHLY and CDR2 is FYNNEI. The CDR3 spans 13 residues. V was shortened by 3 bases and J by 3 bases, with 9 bases between the two germline ends. CDR3 protein: CASSDLNFYEQYF. The CDR3 DNA sequence: TGTGCCAGCAGTGATCTTAACTTCTACGAGCAGTACTTC.

The chain has TRBV7-3 and TRBJ2-1; tentatively, D is TRBD2 (6 bases). Germline CDR1 and CDR2: SGHTA and FQGTGA. The CDR3 extends over 13 amino acids. V shed 2 bases and J shed 4 bases, with 6 bases lying between them. The CDR3 DNA follows: TGTGCCAGCAGCTTAGGGAGGTACAATGAGCAGTTCTTC. The encoded protein is CASSLGRYNEQFF.

The rearrangement uses TRBV5-6 and TRBJ2-7; 7 bases fit TRBD2. V dropped 5 bases and J dropped 5; count of bases not matched to a gene: 7. Germline CDR1 is SGHDT and CDR2 is YYEEEE. The CDR3 covers 13 residues. The CDR3 nucleotides read TGTGCCAGCAGGTGGCGGGAGATGGACGAGCAGTACTTC. This encodes CASRWREMDEQYF.

The chain is built from TRBV25-1 and TRBJ2-5; D may match TRBD1 or TRBD2 (5 bases each). CDR3 length: 15 residues. Germline V CDR1 and CDR2: MGHDK, SYGVNS. V shed 3 bases and J shed 11 bases, with 22 bases lying between them. CDR3 residues: CASSELQEAGWEQYF. The CDR3 DNA follows: TGTGCCAGCAGTGAGCTACAAGAGGCAGGGTGGGAGCAGTACTTC.

The gene calls are TRBV5-6 and TRBJ2-3; TRBD1 is a possible D gene (5 bases). V shed 4 bases and J shed 3 bases, with 12 bases lying between them. The CDR3 spans 14 residues. Germline V CDR1 and CDR2: SGHDT, YYEEEE. This CDR3 is CASSPFRGTDTQYF. Written as DNA, the CDR3 is TGTGCCAGCAGCCCGTTTAGGGGTACAGATACGCAGTATTTT.

CDR3 amino acids: CASSFFGSGEETQYF. The DNA of the CDR3 is TGCGCCAGCAGTTTTTTTGGGAGCGGAGAAGAGACCCAGTACTTC. V is TRBV5-1 and J is TRBJ2-5; D may be TRBD2 (5 bases). From germline, CDR1 is SGHRS and CDR2 YFSETQ. CDR3 length equals 15 residues. Trimming removed 5 bases at V and 3 bases at J, with 17 bases between. The full variable domain, its missing parts supplied by reference TRBV5-1 and TRBJ2-5, is KAGVTQTPRYLIKTRGQQVTLSCSPISGHRSVSWYQQTPGQGLQFLFEYFSETQRNKGNFPGRFSGRQFSNSRSEMNVSTLELGDSALYLCASSFFGSGEETQYFGPGTRLLVL.

The chain has TRBV9 and TRBJ2-7, with unresolved D. The CDR3 is 15 amino acids. The V gene lost 0 bases and the J gene lost 0 bases, with 10 bases spanning the gap. Germline-derived CDR1 and CDR2 are SGDLS and YYNGEE. As DNA, the CDR3 is TGTGCCAGCAGCGTAGGGGCGCTTAGCTCCTACGAGCAGTACTTC. Protein product: CASSVGALSSYEQYF.

The rearrangement links TRBV2 to TRBJ1-1, with D unresolved. The germline V gene encodes CDR1 SNHLY and CDR2 FYNNEI. The CDR3 is 11 amino acids. Deletions cut 7 bases from V and 2 bases from J, with 5 bases between. DNA of the CDR3: TGTGCCAGCATGACAAACACTGAAGCTTTCTTT. Translated, it gives CASMTNTEAFF.